The rows below give T cell receptor beta chains drawn from one sample of a study of T cell responses to AZD1222 COVID-19 vaccine. Libraries were prepared by immunoSEQ multiplex PCR; TCRdb keeps only in-frame clonotypes and omits some of them. This sample yields some 150,000 clones, of which over 90% are seen a single time; 0.7% to 1% belongs to the top ten. The sequenced sample was peripheral blood, obtained on day 0 of MenACWY control vaccination. The receptor source for this set is an adult in good health. Each CDR3 is given with its conserved first and last residue. A D gene is named only where the DNA matches it firmly. Some rows mark clone size as missing; the rest say once, few, many or name a class of expanded clone.

J: TRBJ1-2
V: TRBV27
D: TRBD1
size: -
CDR3: CASSLDRAYGYTF
DNA: TGTGCCAGCAGTTTGGACAGGGCCTATGGCTACACCTTC

J: TRBJ1-5
V: TRBV6-5
D: TRBD1
size: -
CDR3: CASSRNRGQQPQHF
DNA: TGTGCCAGCAGCCGTAACAGGGGACAACAGCCCCAGCATTTT

J: TRBJ2-7
V: TRBV5-1
D: -
size: -
CDR3: CASSLVSSYEQYF
DNA: TGCGCCAGCAGCTTGGTGTCATCTTACGAGCAGTACTTC

J: TRBJ1-5
V: TRBV5-5
D: TRBD1
size: -
CDR3: CASSWSGTGGTQPQHF
DNA: TGTGCCAGCAGCTGGTCCGGGACAGGGGGCACTCAGCCCCAGCATTTT

J: TRBJ1-4
V: TRBV28
D: -
size: -
CDR3: CASSLGRGNEKLFF
DNA: TGTGCCAGCAGTCTTGGGAGGGGAAACGAAAAACTGTTTTTT

J: TRBJ1-2
V: TRBV7-2
D: -
size: -
CDR3: CASSQLRGYGYTF
DNA: TGTGCCAGCAGCCAGCTACGGGGATATGGCTACACCTTC

J: TRBJ1-5
V: TRBV14
D: -
size: -
CDR3: CASSQGATQPQHF
DNA: TGTGCCAGCAGCCAAGGGGCCACTCAGCCCCAGCATTTT

J: TRBJ2-1
V: TRBV7-2
D: TRBD2
size: once
CDR3: CASSLGLAGVGEQFF
DNA: TGTGCCAGCAGCTTGGGACTAGCGGGAGTCGGTGAGCAGTTCTTC

J: TRBJ1-4
V: TRBV30
D: -
size: once
CDR3: CAWRRLEGGRDEKLFF
DNA: TGTGCCTGGAGGAGATTAGAGGGAGGTCGGGATGAAAAACTGTTTTTT

J: TRBJ1-5
V: TRBV2
D: -
size: few
CDR3: CASNPGSRQPQHF
DNA: TGTGCCAGCAACCCAGGGTCCCGGCAGCCCCAGCATTTT

J: TRBJ2-3
V: TRBV5-8
D: -
size: -
CDR3: CASSRGISRPTDTQYF
DNA: TGTGCCAGCAGCCGAGGAATCAGTAGACCCACAGATACGCAGTATTTT

J: TRBJ2-7
V: TRBV3-1/TRBV3-2
D: TRBD2
size: -
CDR3: CASPREGNRTYKEQYF
DNA: TGTGCCAGCCCCCGGGAGGGGAACCGTACCTACAAGGAGCAGTACTTC

J: TRBJ1-2
V: TRBV10-3
D: TRBD1
size: -
CDR3: CAISIRQGHGYTF
DNA: TGTGCCATCAGTATAAGACAGGGCCATGGCTACACCTTC

J: TRBJ1-1
V: TRBV12-5
D: -
size: -
CDR3: CASGLVSGNTEAFF
DNA: TGTGCTAGTGGTTTGGTATCAGGGAACACTGAAGCTTTCTTT

J: TRBJ1-2
V: TRBV28
D: -
size: -
CDR3: CASQDSLVNYGYTF
DNA: TGTGCCAGCCAGGACAGCTTAGTGAACTATGGCTACACCTTC

J: TRBJ2-2
V: TRBV7-9
D: -
size: -
CDR3: CASSLTGTGELFF
DNA: TGTGCCAGCAGCTTAACGGGGACCGGGGAGCTGTTTTTT

J: TRBJ2-5
V: TRBV5-1
D: -
size: once
CDR3: CASSHPLGFGTQETQYF
DNA: TGCGCCAGCAGCCATCCCCTCGGGTTCGGGACCCAAGAGACCCAGTACTTC

J: TRBJ1-1
V: TRBV27
D: TRBD1
size: -
CDR3: CASSRNGQGVLSHKEAFF
DNA: TGTGCCAGCAGCCGTAACGGTCAGGGGGTCCTTAGCCATAAAGAAGCTTTCTTT

J: TRBJ1-6
V: TRBV18
D: TRBD1
size: -
CDR3: CASSPTGNSSPLHF
DNA: TGTGCCAGCTCACCGACAGGGAATAGTTCACCCCTCCACTTT

J: TRBJ1-3
V: TRBV6-2/TRBV6-3
D: -
size: -
CDR3: CASSYSRDISNTIYF
DNA: TGTGCCAGCAGTTACTCACGGGACATCTCCAACACCATATATTTT

J: TRBJ1-4
V: TRBV15
D: -
size: -
CDR3: CATSRGRQATNEKLFF
DNA: TGTGCCACCAGCAGAGGTAGACAAGCAACTAATGAAAAACTGTTTTTT

J: TRBJ1-1
V: TRBV9
D: -
size: -
CDR3: CASSADSRRIEAFF
DNA: TGTGCCAGCAGCGCCGATAGTCGCCGGATTGAAGCTTTCTTT

J: TRBJ1-6
V: TRBV14
D: -
size: -
CDR3: CASSNTGFNSPLHF
DNA: TGTGCCAGCAGTAATACAGGGTTCAACTCACCCCTCCACTTT

J: TRBJ1-1
V: TRBV7-9
D: -
size: -
CDR3: CASSPRVFAPLKAFF
DNA: TGTGCCAGCAGCCCCAGGGTTTTCGCTCCCCTGAAAGCTTTCTTT

J: TRBJ1-2
V: TRBV9
D: -
size: -
CDR3: CASSGLFLGYTF
DNA: TGTGCCAGCAGCGGACTCTTCCTAGGCTACACCTTC

J: TRBJ2-1
V: TRBV12-3/TRBV12-4
D: -
size: -
CDR3: CASSNKKSQFF
DNA: TGTGCCAGCAGTAATAAAAAGTCTCAGTTCTTC

J: TRBJ1-5
V: TRBV18
D: -
size: -
CDR3: CASSPLGDQPQHF
DNA: TGTGCCAGCTCACCATTAGGGGATCAGCCCCAGCATTTT

J: TRBJ2-1
V: TRBV5-8
D: TRBD2
size: -
CDR3: CASSRETSGGPLVEQFF
DNA: TGTGCCAGCAGCCGGGAGACTAGCGGGGGGCCGTTAGTTGAGCAGTTCTTC

J: TRBJ1-4
V: TRBV30
D: -
size: -
CDR3: CAWSVQGWEKLFF
DNA: TGTGCCTGGAGTGTACAGGGTTGGGAAAAACTGTTTTTT

J: TRBJ2-2
V: TRBV18
D: TRBD1
size: -
CDR3: CASSPPFGTGTGGELFF
DNA: TGTGCCAGCTCACCACCGTTCGGGACAGGGACCGGCGGGGAGCTGTTTTTT

J: TRBJ1-2
V: TRBV7-9
D: TRBD1
size: -
CDR3: CASSEVVQGDYGYTF
DNA: TGTGCCAGCAGCGAGGTTGTACAGGGGGACTATGGCTACACCTTC

J: TRBJ2-1
V: TRBV5-4
D: TRBD2
size: -
CDR3: CASSLSADSRGNEQFF
DNA: TGTGCCAGCAGCTTGTCAGCTGACTCGCGGGGGAATGAGCAGTTCTTC

J: TRBJ2-5
V: TRBV2
D: TRBD1
size: -
CDR3: CASSGGTGRMETQYF
DNA: TGTGCCAGCAGTGGCGGGACAGGGAGGATGGAGACCCAGTACTTC

J: TRBJ1-1
V: TRBV28
D: TRBD1
size: -
CDR3: CASSRLTGKVEAFF
DNA: TGTGCCAGCAGCAGATTGACAGGGAAGGTTGAAGCTTTCTTT

J: TRBJ1-2
V: TRBV5-8
D: TRBD1
size: -
CDR3: CVYPDRGYYGYTF
DNA: TGTGTCTACCCCGACAGGGGATACTATGGCTACACCTTC

J: TRBJ2-3
V: TRBV7-2
D: TRBD2
size: -
CDR3: CASSPQTLAGGLDTQYF
DNA: TGTGCCAGCAGCCCACAGACCCTAGCGGGGGGGCTCGATACGCAGTATTTT

J: TRBJ2-3
V: TRBV24-1
D: -
size: few
CDR3: CATGESTDTQYF
DNA: TGTGCCACCGGGGAGAGCACAGATACGCAGTATTTT

J: TRBJ1-2
V: TRBV20-1
D: -
size: -
CDR3: CSASYPRGNYGYTF
DNA: TGCAGTGCTAGTTACCCACGTGGTAACTATGGCTACACCTTC

J: TRBJ1-5
V: TRBV7-9
D: -
size: few
CDR3: CASSSHGGSSNQPQHF
DNA: TGTGCCAGCAGCTCACACGGGGGATCAAGCAATCAGCCCCAGCATTTT

J: TRBJ2-1
V: TRBV28
D: TRBD2
size: few
CDR3: CASSLWGGSSYNEQFF
DNA: TGTGCCAGCAGTTTATGGGGCGGGAGCTCCTACAATGAGCAGTTCTTC

J: TRBJ2-1
V: TRBV3-1/TRBV3-2
D: TRBD1
size: -
CDR3: CASSRRQGNNEQFF
DNA: TGTGCCAGCAGCCGTCGACAGGGAAACAATGAGCAGTTCTTC